Below are 13 T cell receptor beta chains sequenced from a single sample in a study of blood T cell repertoires in COVID-19 (dated by TCRdb to 2018 to 2021). Libraries were built with the immunoSEQ multiplex PCR assay. TCRdb's version of the immuneACCESS table is confined to in-frame rearrangements and falls short of the full clone set. An unresolved V gene accounts for under half of the shortfall where checked; the remainder is of unknown origin. The sample table contains under 200,000 clones; only one count was recorded for about 85% of them. Roughly 4.5% of the sample is held by the ten biggest clonotypes. The sample was peripheral blood. These receptors all stem from a woman of 80 years or more with acute or convalescent COVID-19.

J is TRBJ2-5 and V is TRBV23-1; D may be TRBD1 (5 bases). TRBV23-1 is marked as an open reading frame, function uncertain. This CDR3 contains 14 residues. V dropped 4 bases and J dropped 5 bases, with 14 bases sitting between them. CDR3 bases: TGCGCCAGCAGTCTCTCAGGGAAGGGGGAGACCCAGTACTTC. Translated, it gives CASSLSGKGETQYF.

The V call is TRBV7-3, the J call TRBJ2-7; 11 bases line up with TRBD2. Trimming took 2 bases from V and 6 from J; bases not matched to a gene: 9. The CDR3 has 16 amino acids. CDR1 and CDR2 from the germline V gene are SGHTA and FQGTGA. The CDR3 region is CASSLQPGLAAGEQYF. CDR3 coding DNA: TGTGCCAGCAGCTTACAACCGGGACTAGCGGCGGGCGAGCAGTACTTC. The complete variable domain, with remaining parts taken from reference TRBV7-3 and TRBJ2-7, reads GAGVSQTPSNKVTEKGKYVELRCDPISGHTALYWYRQSLGQGPEFLIYFQGTGAADDSGLPNDRFFAVRPEGSVSTLKIQRTERGDSAVYLCASSLQPGLAAGEQYFGPGTRLTVT.

This clone was found once. The gene calls are TRBV5-1 and TRBJ2-1; D is perhaps TRBD1 (6 bases). V was clipped by 6 bases and J by 4 bases, with 14 bases between them. Germline CDR1 is SGHRS and CDR2 is YFSETQ. This CDR3 contains 14 residues. The CDR3 loop reads CASTFRGPYNEQFF. The DNA for the CDR3 is TGCGCCAGCACCTTCAGGGGACCTTACAATGAGCAGTTCTTC. The entire variable domain, with the rest obtained from reference TRBV5-1 and TRBJ2-1, is as follows: KAGVTQTPRYLIKTRGQQVTLSCSPISGHRSVSWYQQTPGQGLQFLFEYFSETQRNKGNFPGRFSGRQFSNSRSEMNVSTLELGDSALYLCASTFRGPYNEQFFGPGTRLTVL.

The chain links TRBV7-2 to TRBJ1-2; TRBD1 matches 7 bases. Germline values: CDR1 SGHTA, CDR2 FQGNSA. With V trimmed by 0 bases and J by 4 bases, 8 bases remained unmatched. CDR3 size: 16 residues. CDR3 amino acids: CASSLARSYRGYGYTF. The CDR3 DNA reads TGTGCCAGCAGCTTAGCGCGGTCGTACAGGGGCTATGGCTACACCTTC. The full variable domain, in which reference TRBV7-2 and TRBJ1-2 provide the parts outside the CDR3, is GAGVSQSPSNKVTEKGKDVELRCDPISGHTALYWYRQSLGQGLEFLIYFQGNSAPDKSGLPSDRFSAERTGGSVSTLTIQRTQQEDSAVYLCASSLARSYRGYGYTFGSGTRLTVV.

This clone showed up just a few times. The V gene is TRBV12-3 or TRBV12-4, the J gene TRBJ2-3; D not resolved. CDR3 size: 13 residues. Trimming cost V 6 bases and J 6 bases, with 13 bases left between them. For the CDR3, the DNA is TGTGCCAGCAGCGTCGATCTTCAGGATACGCAGTATTTT. Its translation is CASSVDLQDTQYF.

The chain combines TRBV11-2 with TRBJ2-3; D might be TRBD2 (5 bases). V was clipped by 8 bases and J by 4 bases, with 13 bases between them. Germline CDR1 and CDR2: SGHAT and FQNNGV. The length of the CDR3 is 13 residues. The CDR3 DNA reads TGTGCCAGCGGAGGACTCCTCCCAGATACGCAGTATTTT. Its translation is CASGGLLPDTQYF.

The rearrangement joins TRBV10-3 to TRBJ1-3, with D unresolved. Germline CDR1 is ENHRY and CDR2 is SYGVKD. CDR3 length: 12 residues. V was trimmed by 3 bases and J by 15 bases, leaving 15 bases between them. CDR3 nucleotides: TGTGCCATCAGTGAATCCAGCGGGGTCACATATTTT. Amino acid sequence: CAISESSGVTYF.

This clone was counted a single time. V gene TRBV9 combines with J gene TRBJ2-5; TRBD2 might be the D (6 bases). Germline values: CDR1 SGDLS, CDR2 YYNGEE. This CDR3 has 16 amino acids. Trimming shortened V by 0 bases and J by 2 bases, and 14 bases separated the two germline ends. The CDR3 bases are TGTGCCAGCAGCGTAGGGGCGGGGCTGCTACAAGAGACCCAGTACTTC. Translation: CASSVGAGLLQETQYF.

The chain is built from TRBV7-9 and TRBJ2-1, with D possibly TRBD2 on 5 matching bases. This CDR3 spans 12 amino acids. Trimming left V 5 bases short and J 14 bases short, with 16 bases between. Germline V gives CDR1 SEHNR, CDR2 FQNEAQ (reference sequence). The CDR3 region has the DNA TGTGCCAGCAGCCCGACGAGGGCCGAGAAGTTCTTC. It yields the protein CASSPTRAEKFF. Full variable domain (outside the CDR3, taken from reference TRBV7-9 and TRBJ2-1): DTGVSQNPRHKITKRGQNVTFRCDPISEHNRLYWYRQTLGQGPEFLTYFQNEAQLEKSRLLSDRFSAERPKGSFSTLEIQRTEQGDSAMYLCASSPTRAEKFFGPGTRLTVL.

This chain links TRBV7-8 with TRBJ2-2; 8 nucleotides match TRBD2. The germline CDR1 and CDR2 sequences are SGHVS and FQNEAQ. V lost 10 bases and J lost 0; bases outside the gene matches: 7. This CDR3 has 15 residues. The DNA for the CDR3 is TGTGCCACCCAACGGACTAGCACGAACACCGGGGAGCTGTTTTTT. Its translation is CATQRTSTNTGELFF.

The V call is TRBV6-2 or TRBV6-3, the J call TRBJ2-7, with no clear D. V lost 4 bases, J lost 6 bases, and 10 bases lay in between. The CDR3 covers 12 residues. Germline CDR1 is MNHEY and CDR2 is SVGEGT. CDR3 amino acids: CASSSAPGEQYF. The CDR3 nucleotides are TGTGCCAGCAGTTCAGCCCCGGGCGAGCAGTACTTC.

The chain carries TRBV5-6 and TRBJ1-3; perhaps TRBD1 as D (6 bases). The CDR3 runs 12 residues. Germline assignment: CDR1 SGHDT and CDR2 YYEEEE. V was shortened by 4 bases and J by 4 bases, with 6 bases between the two germline ends. The CDR3 sequence: CASSRGGNTIYF. The CDR3 DNA reads TGTGCCAGCAGCAGGGGGGGAAACACCATATATTTT.

The chain carries TRBV6-5 and TRBJ1-1; 7 nucleotides agree with TRBD1. V dropped 0 bases and J dropped 5; count of bases not matched to a gene: 9. Germline V gene sequence: CDR1 MNHEY, CDR2 SVGAGI. This CDR3 is built from 16 residues. The CDR3 loop is CASSYSPHLRGTEAFF. In DNA, the CDR3 is TGTGCCAGCAGTTACTCACCCCACCTCAGGGGGACTGAAGCTTTCTTT.